This T cell receptor (beta chain) was identified in a study of OX40 agonist ivuxolimab in advanced cancers. Background on the study: Previous treatment with anti-PD-1, anti-PD-L1 or anti-CTLA-4 therapy was allowed; under 50% had received some.

Method: immunoSEQ multiplex PCR; TCRdb's copy keeps in-frame clones and lacks some. The sample consists of roughly 75,000 clones, around 87% of them appearing once. Blood got drawn at baseline, again on cycle 4 day 1, and then on cycle 7 day 1. Trimming removed 0 bases from V and 0 bases from J, with 10 bases in between. The CDR3 length is 15 residues. Germline assignment: CDR1 SGHDT and CDR2 YYEEEE. The chain couples TRBV5-6 to TRBJ2-7, with D hard to call. The sequence derives from an adult with an advanced solid tumor such as melanoma, head and neck, liver or kidney cancer. The source material was CD4+ or CD8+ T cells sorted from blood, sampled in a trial of the OX40 agonist ivuxolimab. As DNA, the CDR3 is TGTGCCAGCAGCTTGGTCGGCCTTAGCTCCTACGAGCAGTACTTC. Translated: CASSLVGLSSYEQYF. The whole variable domain, remainder taken from reference TRBV5-6 and TRBJ2-7, is DAGVTQSPTHLIKTRGQQVTLRCSPKSGHDTVSWYQQALGQGPQFIFQYYEEEERQRGNFPDRFSGHQFPNYSSELNVNALLLGDSALYLCASSLVGLSSYEQYFGPGTRLTVT.